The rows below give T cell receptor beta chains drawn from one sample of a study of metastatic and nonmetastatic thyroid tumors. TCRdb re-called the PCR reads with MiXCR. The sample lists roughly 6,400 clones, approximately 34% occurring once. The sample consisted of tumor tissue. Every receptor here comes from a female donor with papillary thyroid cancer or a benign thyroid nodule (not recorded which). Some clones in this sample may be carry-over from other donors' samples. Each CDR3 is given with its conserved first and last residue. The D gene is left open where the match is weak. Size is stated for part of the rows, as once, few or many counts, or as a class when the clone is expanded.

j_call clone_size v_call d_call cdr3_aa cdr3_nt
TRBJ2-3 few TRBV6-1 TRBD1 CAIKPGQGLSYTQYF TGTGCCATCAAGCCGGGACAGGGACTCTCATATACGCAGTATTTT
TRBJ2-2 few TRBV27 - CASALTGTGELFF TGTGCCAGCGCTTTGACGGGGACCGGGGAGCTGTTTTTT
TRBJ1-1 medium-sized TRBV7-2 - CASSLIAGVNTEAFF TGTGCCAGCAGCTTAATCGCGGGGGTGAACACTGAAGCTTTCTTT
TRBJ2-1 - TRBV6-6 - CASSYSRTWDNEQFF TGTGCCAGCAGTTACTCACGAACATGGGACAATGAGCAGTTCTTC
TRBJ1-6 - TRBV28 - CASKQYNSYNSPLHF TGTGCCAGCAAGCAGTATAACTCCTATAATTCACCCCTCCACTTT
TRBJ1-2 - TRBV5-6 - CASSLQGIHGYTF TGTGCCAGCAGCTTACAGGGAATTCACGGCTACACCTTC
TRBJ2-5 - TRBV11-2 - CASSLRQETQYF TGTGCCAGCAGCTTACGGCAAGAGACCCAGTACTTC
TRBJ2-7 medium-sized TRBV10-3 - CAISVGELAYEQYF TGTGCCATCAGTGTGGGGGAATTGGCCTACGAGCAGTACTTC
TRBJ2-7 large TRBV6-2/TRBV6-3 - CASCLMADLTYEQYF TGTGCCAGCTGCTTAATGGCGGATTTGACCTACGAGCAGTACTTC
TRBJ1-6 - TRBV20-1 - CSARGLLRSASPLHF TGCAGTGCTAGAGGACTACTACGCTCTGCTTCACCCCTCCACTTT
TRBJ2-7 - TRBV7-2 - CASSSNRDSLEQYF TGTGCCAGCAGCTCCAACCGGGACTCCCTGGAGCAGTACTTC
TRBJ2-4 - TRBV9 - CASGVGWDPENIQYF TGTGCCAGCGGAGTAGGGTGGGATCCGGAAAACATTCAGTACTTC
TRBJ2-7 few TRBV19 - CASSRVRESLEEQYF TGTGCCAGTAGTAGGGTTAGGGAAAGCTTGGAAGAGCAGTACTTC
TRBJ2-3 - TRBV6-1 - CASTPLASTDTQYF TGTGCCAGCACCCCTTTGGCCAGCACAGATACGCAGTATTTT
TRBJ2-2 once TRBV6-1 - CAISDPPCGELFF TGTGCCATCAGTGATCCCCCATGCGGTGAGCTGTTTTTT
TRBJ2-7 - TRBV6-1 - CASSEGGKGEQYF TGTGCCAGCAGTGAAGGGGGGAAAGGCGAGCAGTACTTC
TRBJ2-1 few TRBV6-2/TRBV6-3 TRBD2 CASSPGGFYNEQFF TGTGCCAGCAGCCCGGGAGGGTTTTACAATGAGCAGTTCTTC
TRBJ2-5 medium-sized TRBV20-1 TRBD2 CSARDLQREGPMTQYF TGCAGTGCTAGAGATCTTCAGCGGGAGGGCCCCATGACCCAGTACTTC
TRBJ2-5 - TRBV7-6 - CASSLTQETQYF TGTGCCAGCAGCTTGACTCAAGAGACCCAGTACTTC
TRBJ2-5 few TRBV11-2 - CASSIGGSQETQYF TGTGCCAGCAGTATTGGGGGGTCCCAAGAGACCCAGTACTTC
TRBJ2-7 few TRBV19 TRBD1 CASNRDRGTYEQYF TGTGCCAGTAACCGGGACAGGGGGACCTACGAGCAGTACTTC
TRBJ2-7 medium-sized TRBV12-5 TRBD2 CASGLAGSYEQYF TGTGCTAGCGGACTAGCGGGGTCCTACGAGCAGTACTTC
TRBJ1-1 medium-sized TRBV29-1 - CSVEPRNTEAFF TGCAGCGTTGAACCCAGGAACACTGAAGCTTTCTTT
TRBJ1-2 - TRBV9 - CASSVASNYGYTF TGTGCCAGCAGCGTAGCCAGTAACTATGGCTACACCTTC
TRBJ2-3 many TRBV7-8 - CASWTVSTDTQYF TGTGCCAGCTGGACTGTCAGCACAGATACGCAGTATTTT
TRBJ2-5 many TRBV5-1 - CASSGPQGRETQYF TGCGCCAGCAGCGGACCACAGGGGAGGGAGACCCAGTACTTC
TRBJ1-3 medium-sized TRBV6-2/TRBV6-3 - CASRVFGGSSGNTIYF TGTGCCAGCAGAGTTTTTGGGGGATCCTCTGGAAACACCATATATTTT